This T cell receptor beta chain appears in the sequencing data of a study of long-term antiretroviral therapy in people with HIV (dated by TCRdb to 2021 to 2024). General notes on the study: Collection of the earliest samples took place about a decade ahead of the 2015 WHO recommendation for immediate ART, at a time when ART was typically delayed until CD4 counts fell. Whether ART initiation and durable HIV suppression were associated with changes in peripheral blood TRB repertoire composition and diversity was tested in a retrospective serial study. The cohort contributed 150 to 200 cryopreserved PBMC samples from 30 adults with confirmed HIV infection, collected serially over a mean of approximately 6 years (range 1-12). Test extractions of a monoclonal T-cell line alongside a few dozen polyclonal samples showed no cross-contamination during QIAcube processing. About 35% of the 30 participants with HIV were female.

The CDR3 numbers 16 residues from cysteine through phenylalanine. CDR3 DNA is the only sequence kept; it has 48 bases, read in frame from the first base. V has 3 bases trimmed and J has 0 bases trimmed; junction bases matching no gene number 7. From a lookup of the germline V gene, CDR1 and CDR2 are KGHSH and LQKENI. Participants were included only if at least one PBMC sample before ART initiation and at least two post-ART samples were available. Every participant with HIV received treatment in the United States of America. Before DNA extraction, cryopreserved samples containing about 1-10 million PBMC were thawed and washed. At the time of the earliest PBMC sample, participants with HIV were aged between about 23 and 54 years. PBMC samples from each participant spanned 1-4 timepoints before ART initiation and 2-8 timepoints after ART initiation, with a median of 7 samples. Serial HIV viral load, CD4+ T-cell count, ART history and demographic data were obtained for every participant. A Qiagen kit on a QIAcube was used to extract genomic DNA from unsorted PBMC, with samples processed in batches of 12.

What the authors observed across the whole study: CDR3 length ranges in HIV repertoires were narrower than in controls, and network structure suggested an antigen-experienced repertoire with only a slight naive shift after ART. The repertoire was dominated across all time points by expanded TRB clones identified before ART initiation, although this dominance was seen to fluctuate and to decrease in many PLHIV after ART. Samples dated from the mid-2000s to the late 2010s, and the ART regimens used may be less effective than current ones. Because pre-ART samples had limited cell numbers, unsorted PBMC were profiled rather than sorted CD4+ and CD8+ T cells. No data were available on ART adherence, viral resistance or therapy changes, limiting inferences about post-ART repertoire changes. Starting ART was linked to a significant rise in TRB diversity, yet even with long-term ART the diversity remained significantly lower than in transplant donor controls. Limited PBMC availability meant only the TCR beta chain was sequenced, without alpha chain pairing.

As to this clone: There is no known antigen for this receptor. No base quality values were provided; no much bigger clone lies one nucleotide off.

The immunoSEQ hsTCRB v3.0 assay was used at survey level resolution to sequence the TRB variable region. The targeted TRB sequencing depth was about 40,000-55,000 T-cell genomes per sample. Pooled TRB libraries were sequenced on an Illumina MiSeq with a v3 150-cycle kit. Under the source paper's analysis protocol: Analysis of repertoires was carried out in R inside a reproducible Nextflow workflow spanning QC, data transformation and analysis. LymphoSeq2, an R package for exploring AIRR-Seq data, was used to implement custom analyses. After excluding a handful of samples that yielded fewer than 5000 total TRB sequences, 188 HIV repertoires remained for analysis. Among the approximately 200 retained HIV repertoires, 55 to 65 were collected before ART initiation and about 130 were collected after ART initiation. Repertoires were downsampled to 5000 TRB nucleotide sequences, with summary statistics averaged over 100 downsampling iterations. Only TRB sequences with CDR3 regions of at least seven amino acids were retained for analysis. Two measures captured diversity: a Shannon entropy-derived clonality score and the Gini coefficient. In repertoire networks, the top 5000 CDR3 amino acid sequences were linked whenever an edit distance of one separated two sequences. GLIPH2 predicted antigen specificity groups and MHC restriction for TRB CDR3 amino acid sequences. CDR3 amino acid sequences were matched against VDJdb and McPAS-TCR to flag known CMV, EBV, HIV or tissue antigen associations. Pre-ART, post-ART and control groups were compared with Wilcoxon signed-rank tests and Holm-Bonferroni correction. This is the immuneACCESS table as TCRdb keeps it, with only in-frame sequences that have V and J called. A part of the clones is gone; compared with another copy, unresolved V genes explain less than half, and the rest is unexplained. Clonal size and the V and J genes are those of that table, whereas D and trimming came from the DNA. The sample data list about 25,000 clones, and around 86% of these were observed just once. 15% of the sample goes to the ten largest clones.

Material: unsorted PBMCs, obtained 1.2 years after starting antiretroviral therapy. This clonotype was obtained from a man between 45 and 60 years old with HIV. The chain was built from TRBV18 and TRBJ1-1, with 7 bases aligning to TRBD1. CDR3 protein: CASSPVQGLMNTEAFF. The DNA sequence is given as TGTGCCAGCTCACCCGTACAGGGGTTAATGAACACTGAAGCTTTCTTT. The full variable domain, completed from the reference TRBV18 and TRBJ1-1 proteins outside the CDR3, reads NAGVMQNPRHLVRRRGQEARLRCSPMKGHSHVYWYRQLPEEGLKFMVYLQKENIIDESGMPKERFSAEFPKEGPSILRIQQVVRGDSAAYFCASSPVQGLMNTEAFFGQGTRLTVV.